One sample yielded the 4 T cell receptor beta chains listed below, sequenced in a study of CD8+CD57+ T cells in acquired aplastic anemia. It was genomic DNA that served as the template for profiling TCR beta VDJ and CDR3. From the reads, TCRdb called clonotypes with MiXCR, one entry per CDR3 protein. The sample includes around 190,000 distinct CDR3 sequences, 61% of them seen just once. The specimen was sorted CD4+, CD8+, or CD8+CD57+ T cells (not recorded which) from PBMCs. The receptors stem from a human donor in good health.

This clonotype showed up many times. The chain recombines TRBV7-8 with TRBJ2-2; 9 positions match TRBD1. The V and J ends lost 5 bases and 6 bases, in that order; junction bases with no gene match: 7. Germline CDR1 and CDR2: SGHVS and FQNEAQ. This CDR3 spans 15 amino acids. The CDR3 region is CASSPGTGLSGELFF. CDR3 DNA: TGTGCCAGCAGCCCCGGGACAGGGCTTTCCGGGGAGCTGTTTTTT.

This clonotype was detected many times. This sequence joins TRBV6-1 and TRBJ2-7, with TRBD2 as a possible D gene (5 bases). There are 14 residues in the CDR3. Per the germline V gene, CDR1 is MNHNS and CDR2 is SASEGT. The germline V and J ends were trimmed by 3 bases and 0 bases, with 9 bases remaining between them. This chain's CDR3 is CASSDGGSSYEQYF. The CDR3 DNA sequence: TGTGCCAGCAGTGACGGAGGAAGCTCCTACGAGCAGTACTTC.

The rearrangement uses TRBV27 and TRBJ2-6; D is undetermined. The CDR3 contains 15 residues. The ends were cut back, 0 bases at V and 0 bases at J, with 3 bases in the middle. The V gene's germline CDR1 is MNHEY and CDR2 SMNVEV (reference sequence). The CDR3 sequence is CASSLSISGANVLTF. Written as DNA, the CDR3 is TGTGCCAGCAGTTTATCCATCTCTGGGGCCAACGTCCTGACTTTC.

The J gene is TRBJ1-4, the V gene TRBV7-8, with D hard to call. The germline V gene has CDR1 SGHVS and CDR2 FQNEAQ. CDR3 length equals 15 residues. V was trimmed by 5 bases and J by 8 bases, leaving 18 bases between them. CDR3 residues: CASSPAADMQEKLFF. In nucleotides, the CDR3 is TGTGCCAGCAGCCCAGCCGCAGACATGCAGGAAAAACTGTTTTTT.